The 18 T cell receptor beta chains given below trace back to one sample, sequenced in a study of T-cell reconstitution after alpha-beta-depleted transplantation in children. Preparation of the TCRbeta library involved a method that used unique molecular identifiers. MiXCR, applied by TCRdb to the PCR reads, yields one record per CDR3 protein. Here the sample spans approximately 640,000 distinct CDR3 sequences, roughly 17% being singletons. The source material was PBMCs from the stem cell graft donor, sampled from the stem cell graft. These receptors came from a human donor who donated a stem cell graft to a child with acute myeloid leukemia.

The V call is TRBV5-1, the J call TRBJ2-1, with 9 bases that match TRBD2. Germline V gives CDR1 SGHRS, CDR2 YFSETQ. J was trimmed by 11 bases and V by 2 bases; bases with no gene match: 2. The CDR3 loop spans 12 amino acids. The CDR3 here is CASSLAGGQQFF. Here the CDR3 DNA reads TGCGCCAGCAGCTTAGCGGGGGGCCAGCAGTTCTTC.

This sequence joins TRBV4-1 and TRBJ2-3; D not certain. The CDR3 loop spans 15 amino acids. The germline CDR1 and CDR2 sequences are MGHRA and YSYEKL. Between the trimmed V and J ends, which lost 4 bases and 11 bases, there was a span of 22 bases. CDR3 in DNA: TGCGCCAGCAGCCCGCTCTCCGTCCGCCCCGTAGAGCAGTATTTT. Encoded protein: CASSPLSVRPVEQYF.

There are many counts of this clonotype. The gene calls are TRBV5-5 and TRBJ2-2, with 7 bases matching TRBD1. The CDR3 is 14 amino acids. The V gene's germline CDR1 is SGHKS and CDR2 YYEKEE (reference sequence). V lost 3 bases to trimming and J lost 6 bases; unmatched junction nucleotides: 5. The chain's CDR3 is CASSSQDRAGELFF. The CDR3 DNA is TGTGCCAGCAGCTCCCAAGACAGGGCCGGGGAGCTGTTTTTT.

At least ten counts were recorded for this clonotype. The rearrangement joins TRBV20-1 to TRBJ1-5; no firm D call. The CDR3 runs to 14 residues. Germline CDR1 DFQATT, CDR2 SNEGSKA (reference sequence). V dropped 5 bases and J dropped 4 bases, with 15 bases sitting between them. The CDR3 coding sequence is TGCAGTGCTCTCCAGACGACTCGAAATCAGCCCCAGCATTTT. The encoded protein is CSALQTTRNQPQHF.

In this sample, this clonotype turned up many times. The V and J genes are TRBV12-3 or TRBV12-4 and TRBJ2-1, with D maybe TRBD2 (7 bases). CDR3 length equals 14 residues. V was clipped by 1 base and J by 6 bases, with 10 bases between them. This chain's CDR3 is CASSLGRGGNEQFF. As DNA, the CDR3 is TGTGCCAGCAGTTTAGGTAGGGGGGGCAATGAGCAGTTCTTC.

This sequence joins TRBV20-1 and TRBJ1-5, with unresolved D. Germline loops: CDR1 DFQATT, CDR2 SNEGSKA (reference sequence). The V gene lost 1 base and the J gene lost 0 bases, with 16 bases spanning the gap. This CDR3 has 17 amino acids. CDR3 bases: TGCAGTGCTAGAGCGCGGCGGGTATTCGATAGCAATCAGCCCCAGCATTTT. Its protein product is CSARARRVFDSNQPQHF.

This clonotype occurred a few times. This sequence joins TRBV20-1 and TRBJ2-7, with 8 bases aligning to TRBD1. V dropped 1 base and J dropped 2; count of bases not matched to a gene: 7. Germline V CDR1 and CDR2: DFQATT, SNEGSKA (reference sequence). This CDR3 has 15 amino acids. The CDR3 spells CSARAGDRTPYEQYV. The CDR3 DNA sequence: TGCAGTGCTAGAGCCGGGGACAGGACACCCTACGAGCAGTACGTC.

In this sample, this clonotype turned up a few times. This rearrangement joins TRBV24-1 to TRBJ2-1; maybe TRBD1 (5 bases). The germline V gene encodes CDR1 KGHDR and CDR2 SFDVKD. The CDR3 covers 16 residues. The V end lost 0 bases, the J end lost 10 bases, and 18 bases lay between the germline ends. The CDR3 sequence is CATSDLKALGQYEQFF. The CDR3, as DNA: TGTGCCACCAGTGATTTGAAGGCCCTAGGACAATACGAGCAGTTCTTC.

In this sample, this clonotype turned up many times. V and J are TRBV20-1 and TRBJ1-4, with D possibly matching TRBD1 (6 bases). V lost 1 base and J lost 4, with 16 bases in between. Germline V gene lookup returns CDR1 DFQATT and CDR2 SNEGSKA (reference sequence). The CDR3 is 16 residues long. CDR3 region: CSARVGGGRGNEKLFF. In nucleotides, the CDR3 is TGCAGTGCTAGAGTAGGGGGGGGAAGGGGTAATGAAAAACTGTTTTTT.

Notes on this clonotype: A read error may be the cause here, since a much bigger clone is one base away. The CDR3 does not close with the conserved phenylalanine or tryptophan, likely indicating a read error. The chain recombines TRBV20-1 with TRBJ2-1; D may be TRBD2 (5 bases). The CDR3 consists of 14 residues. Germline V CDR1 and CDR2: DFQATT, SNEGSKA (reference sequence). V shed 5 bases and J shed 1 base, with 12 bases lying between them. The CDR3 DNA reads as TGCAGTGCTGTCCCTGCGGGTTCCTACAATGAGCAGTTCTCC. Protein: CSAVPAGSYNEQFS.

A note on this clonotype: One base away lies a much larger clone, so this may be a sequencing read error. The chain uses TRBV5-5 and TRBJ1-2; maybe TRBD1 (5 bases). This CDR3 comprises 15 residues. CDR1 is SGHKS and CDR2 is YYEKEE in the germline V gene (reference sequence). The CDR3 DNA sequence: TGTGCCAGCAGCGAACAGAGACAGACTAACCATGGCTACACCTTC. Protein: CASSEQRQTNHGYTF.

This clonotype was picked up many times. This chain connects TRBV20-1 to TRBJ2-3; a weak D match, TRBD2 (6 bases). The CDR3 loop spans 16 amino acids. Trimming removed 2 bases from V and 10 bases from J, with 25 bases in between. CDR1 and CDR2 (germline): DFQATT, SNEGSKA (reference sequence). The CDR3: CSARPLKTSSISAQYF. CDR3 DNA sequence: TGCAGTGCTAGACCCCTAAAGACTAGTTCTATTTCCGCGCAGTATTTT.

The chain uses TRBV12-3 or TRBV12-4 and TRBJ2-3, with TRBD2 matching 7 bases. V shed 5 bases, J shed 3 bases, and the junction held 11 bases outside the gene matches. The CDR3 is 16 amino acids. The CDR3 sequence is CASSPPGLPTTDTQYF. CDR3 nucleotides: TGTGCCAGCAGTCCTCCGGGACTACCTACTACAGATACGCAGTATTTT.

The chain is built from TRBV3-1 and TRBJ1-1; D not certain. CDR1 is LGHDT and CDR2 is YNNKEL in the germline V gene (reference sequence). V was shortened by 7 bases and J by 4 bases, with 19 bases between the two germline ends. This CDR3 region has 15 residues. In DNA, the CDR3 is TGTGCCAGCACCCACCTCATCGACGCGGGCACTGAAGCTTTCTTT. It encodes CASTHLIDAGTEAFF.

There are many counts of this clonotype. V and J are TRBV5-4 and TRBJ1-2; tentatively, D is TRBD1 (5 bases). V was clipped by 1 base and J by 8 bases, with 9 bases between them. Germline CDR1 reads SGHNT; CDR2 reads YYREEE (reference sequence). The CDR3 is 12 residues long. CDR3 coding DNA: TGTGCCAGCAGCTTGAACAGGCACGGCTACACCTTC. Translation gives CASSLNRHGYTF. Supplemented by reference TRBV5-4 and TRBJ1-2, the full variable domain reads ETGVTQSPTHLIKTRGQQVTLRCSSQSGHNTVSWYQQALGQGPQFIFQYYREEENGRGNFPPRFSGLQFPNYSSELNVNALELDDSALYLCASSLNRHGYTFGSGTRLTVV.

The CDR3 DNA reads as TGCGCCAGCAGCTTGACAAATCCGAACACCGGGGAGCTGTTTTTT. Its translation: CASSLTNPNTGELFF. The chain couples TRBV5-1 to TRBJ2-2, with D uncertain. The CDR3 runs to 15 residues. V was cut by 1 base and J by 0 bases, with 7 bases left in between. Germline-derived CDR1 and CDR2 are SGHRS and YFSETQ.

This clonotype was recorded many times. V usage is TRBV10-3 and J usage is TRBJ2-7; the D is unclear. V lost 8 bases and J lost 1, with 12 bases in between. The CDR3 length is 13 residues. Germline V gene data show CDR1 as ENHRY and CDR2 as SYGVKD. In DNA, the CDR3 is TGTGCCATCTCCGGGCCTTCTTCCTACGAGCAGTACTTC. As protein: CAISGPSSYEQYF.

This rearrangement joins TRBV28 to TRBJ2-1; perhaps TRBD1 as D (6 bases). The V gene lost 10 bases and the J gene lost 4 bases, with 11 bases spanning the gap. CDR1 is MDHEN and CDR2 is SYDVKM in the germline V gene. The CDR3 covers 12 residues. The CDR3 region is CATTTGYNEQFF. The CDR3 DNA sequence: TGTGCCACCACGACAGGATACAATGAGCAGTTCTTC.